This T cell receptor beta chain was documented in a study of siplizumab effects on memory and regulatory T cells (dated by TCRdb to 2018 to 2020). Regarding the study in general: The effect of the anti-CD2 antibody siplizumab on alloreactive T-cell subsets was examined in allogeneic mixed lymphocyte reactions constructed from human PBMCs.

Looking up the germline V gene yields CDR1 SGHTS and CDR2 YDEGEE. Trimming removed 4 bases from V and 4 bases from J; the gene matches leave 6 bases unexplained. The CDR3 covers 15 residues, taking in both the cysteine and the phenylalanine. Of the read, only the CDR3 DNA is kept; its 45 bases are in frame from base 1. Comment on this clone: What antigen it recognizes has not been identified. Qualities for individual bases were not recorded, and no much larger clone is one base off.

Beyond this particular receptor, the publication reports: No functional confirmation was obtained for the suppressive function of proliferating Tregs from siplizumab cultures. Of the alloreactive CD4+ clones that could be mapped, the Treg-derived share averaged about 63% with siplizumab compared with roughly 27% in control reactions. Because sequences below about 10^-5 frequency were poorly captured, only a minor fraction of alloreactive clones could be mapped to unstimulated subsets. About 75-96% of proliferating CD4+ or CD8+ clones could not be given a naive or memory phenotype. The cumulative frequency of alloreactive sequences that could be traced back to unstimulated CD4+ memory T cells was significantly reduced by siplizumab. Greater diversity appeared to be present in unstimulated naive T cells than in memory T cells, and a substantial contribution to the alloresponse seemed to be made by naive cells.

Sorted unstimulated T cells and proliferating T cells recovered from mixed lymphocyte reactions were subjected to TCRbeta CDR3 sequencing. Fresh whole blood from nine to ten HLA-typed healthy donors was used as the source from which PBMCs were isolated. Libraries were prepared through the immunoSEQ multiplex PCR assay. Some 1.1 x 10^5 TCR templates per sample were assayed by the deep sequencing platform. Genomic DNA extracted from sorted T cells was the material used for TCRbeta CDR3 sequencing. The original pipeline was this. Clonal analysis of TCRbeta CDR3 data was done in the R programming language. Alloreactive CD4+ and CD8+ clones were identified by comparing unstimulated samples to CFSE-low samples taken after the reaction. Regulatory or non-regulatory origin was assigned to alloreactive CD4+ clones by matching of sequences to sorted unstimulated Treg and non-Treg repertoires. Entries here come from immuneACCESS through TCRdb and include only in-frame sequences with V and J called. Some clones fail to appear in such tables; in the studies checked, an unresolved V gene covers under half of the shortfall, and the cause of the remainder is unknown. V, J and clone size are taken as reported in that table, and D and trimming were inferred from the DNA itself. The sample contains about 80,000 clones, approximately 95% of them found a single time. In total, the top ten clones hold under 20% of the sample.

Sequencing used CD8+ T cells sorted from blood. This sequence uses TRBV5-8 and TRBJ2-1, with 9 bases in between that match TRBD1. The sequence derives from a human donor in good health. The CDR3 corresponds to CASSQDRGLYNEQFF. The DNA sequence is given as TGTGCCAGCAGCCAGGACAGGGGACTGTACAATGAGCAGTTCTTC.